Listed below are T cell receptor beta chains from one sample, sequenced in a study of beta chain features in type 1 diabetes. Measured with immunoSEQ multiplex PCR; TCRdb has only the in-frame clones, and not every one. This sample has 400,000 or so clones; 10% to 15% occur once, and the top ten carry over 0.008%. The specimen was naive CD4+ T cells from blood. All receptors derive from a young woman with type 1 diabetes. Each CDR3 is given with its conserved first and last residue. D genes are given only for firm matches. Clone size is shown for a subset of rows, as once, few, many or a class of expanded clone.

v_call	d_call	clone_size	j_call	cdr3_nt	cdr3_aa
TRBV5-4	NA	NA	TRBJ2-3	TGTGCCAGCAGCCTAAAGACTAGTGCGGATACGCAGTATTTT	CASSLKTSADTQYF
TRBV7-9	NA	NA	TRBJ2-7	TGTGCCAGCAGCTTAGCCAGGGAGCAGTACTTC	CASSLAREQYF
TRBV25-1	NA	NA	TRBJ1-1	TGTGCCAGCAGTGGACAGAACACTGAAGCTTTCTTT	CASSGQNTEAFF
TRBV11-2	NA	NA	TRBJ2-4	TGTGCCAGCAGCTTAGTAGTTAGCGGCTTCGAAAACATTCAGTACTTC	CASSLVVSGFENIQYF
TRBV2	TRBD2	few	TRBJ2-2	TGTGCCAGCAGTGGGGGACTAGCGGGAGGGCCCAGCACCGGGGAGCTGTTTTTT	CASSGGLAGGPSTGELFF
TRBV7-9	NA	NA	TRBJ1-1	TGTGCCAGCAGCTTATCGCAGGGTTACACTGAAGCTTTCTTT	CASSLSQGYTEAFF
TRBV15	NA	NA	TRBJ2-3	TGTGCCACCAGCAAGTTTGGAGGGGATACGCAGTATTTT	CATSKFGGDTQYF
TRBV28	TRBD2	few	TRBJ2-7	TGTGCCAGCAGTCGACCTAGCGGGGGATACGAGCAGTACTTC	CASSRPSGGYEQYF
TRBV28	TRBD1	NA	TRBJ1-1	TGTGCCACGGGACAGGGGAACACTGAAGCTTTCTTT	CATGQGNTEAFF
TRBV28	NA	NA	TRBJ2-7	TGTGCCAGCAGTCTGTACAGGGCACAGTACTTC	CASSLYRAQYF
TRBV11-2	NA	NA	TRBJ2-1	TGTGCCAGCAGCCCGCAGGGGAGTGAGCAGTTCTTC	CASSPQGSEQFF
TRBV29-1	NA	NA	TRBJ2-1	TGCAGCGTCCTCGGGGAGAGATCCCACAATGAGCAGTTCTTC	CSVLGERSHNEQFF
TRBV2	NA	NA	TRBJ2-1	TGTGCCAGCAGCCGGGACATCAGTTACAATGAGCAGTTCTTC	CASSRDISYNEQFF
TRBV27	TRBD1	NA	TRBJ2-7	TGTGCCAGCAAAGGACAGGGACGACACGAGCAGTACTTC	CASKGQGRHEQYF
TRBV13	TRBD2	once	TRBJ2-6	TGTGCCAGCAGCCCCCAATTGGGGGGGTCTAGAGGGGCCAACGTCCTGACTTTC	CASSPQLGGSRGANVLTF
TRBV5-1	NA	NA	TRBJ2-7	TGCGCCAGCAGCTTGGCCGCCAGGTCAACCTACGAGCAGTACTTC	CASSLAARSTYEQYF
TRBV7-2	NA	few	TRBJ1-1	TGTGCCAGCAGCTTTTTGGTAGAGAACACTGAAGCTTTCTTT	CASSFLVENTEAFF
TRBV7-2	NA	few	TRBJ1-5	TGTGCCAGCAGCACCCGACAGGAGATCGGGAATCAGCCCCAGCATTTT	CASSTRQEIGNQPQHF
TRBV19	TRBD1	NA	TRBJ1-2	TGTGCCAGTAGTATAGGACAGGGAGACTATGGCTACACCTTC	CASSIGQGDYGYTF
TRBV28	TRBD1	NA	TRBJ2-7	TGTGCCAGCAGTCCAGGGACAGGGGGATACGAGCAGTACTTC	CASSPGTGGYEQYF
TRBV30	NA	few	TRBJ2-7	TGTGCCTGGAGTACTGCGGTAGAGCAGTACTTC	CAWSTAVEQYF
TRBV7-9	TRBD1	few	TRBJ2-7	TGTGCCAGCAGCAGGACAGGGAATGAGCAGTACTTC	CASSRTGNEQYF
TRBV7-9	NA	few	TRBJ2-1	TGTGCCAGCAGGCCGGAGGACAATGAGCAGTTCTTC	CASRPEDNEQFF
TRBV7-9	TRBD2	few	TRBJ2-5	TGTGCCAGCAGCGCGGGACTAGCGGGAAGGTTGGAAGAGACCCAGTACTTC	CASSAGLAGRLEETQYF
TRBV5-4	NA	few	TRBJ2-5	TGTGCCAGCAGCCCCCCTTTATCAGAGACCCAGTACTTC	CASSPPLSETQYF
TRBV7-2	NA	NA	TRBJ2-2	TGTGCCAGCAGCTTATCGGCGGCTACCGGGGAGCTGTTTTTT	CASSLSAATGELFF
TRBV28	NA	NA	TRBJ2-4	TGTGCCAGCAGCCCAGGACAGTTCAAAAACATTCAGTACTTC	CASSPGQFKNIQYF
TRBV2	NA	few	TRBJ2-1	TGTGCCAGCAGTGAATTGCGCGGGCATTCCTACAATGAGCAGTTCTTC	CASSELRGHSYNEQFF
TRBV11-3	NA	NA	TRBJ2-1	TGTGCCAGCAGCAAACCAGACTGGAACAATGAGCAGTTCTTC	CASSKPDWNNEQFF
TRBV25-1	TRBD1	few	TRBJ2-2	TGTGCCAGCGGGCCGACAGGGACCTCCGGGGAGCTGTTTTTT	CASGPTGTSGELFF
TRBV18	NA	NA	TRBJ2-5	TGTGCCAGCTCACTAGGGGAAGAGACCCAGTACTTC	CASSLGEETQYF
TRBV5-6	TRBD1	few	TRBJ1-2	TGTGCCAGCAGGGGACAGGGGGCTGGTGGCTACACCTTC	CASRGQGAGGYTF
TRBV27	NA	NA	TRBJ2-3	TGTGCCAGCAGTTTCCCCCCAATTGATACGCAGTATTTT	CASSFPPIDTQYF
TRBV7-9	NA	once	TRBJ2-6	TGTGCCAGCAGCTTGGAGGGCCCTGGGGCCAACGTCCTGACTTTC	CASSLEGPGANVLTF
TRBV7-2	TRBD2	NA	TRBJ2-7	TGTGCCAGCAGCCCGACTAGCGGGGGCGCCCACTACGAGCAGTACTTC	CASSPTSGGAHYEQYF
TRBV7-2	TRBD1	few	TRBJ2-6	TGTGCCAGCAGCCCCGCCGGGACAGGGTCTGGGGCCAACGTCCTGACTTTC	CASSPAGTGSGANVLTF
TRBV14	TRBD2	NA	TRBJ2-1	TGTGCCAGCAGCCAAGATAGGGACTACTTCCCGAATGAGCAGTTCTTC	CASSQDRDYFPNEQFF
TRBV9	NA	few	TRBJ2-1	TGTGCCAGCAGCGTAGCTTCTAGCTATTACAATGAGCAGTTCTTC	CASSVASSYYNEQFF
TRBV2	NA	few	TRBJ2-5	TGTGCCAGCCTGGGCAGCGGTGAGACCCAGTACTTC	CASLGSGETQYF
TRBV19	NA	NA	TRBJ1-2	TGTGCCAGTAGCGAGAACAGATATGGCTACACCTTC	CASSENRYGYTF
TRBV19	TRBD1	NA	TRBJ2-3	TGTGCCAGTATTAGCCCAGGGGGTACGCAGTATTTT	CASISPGGTQYF
TRBV6-1	TRBD1	NA	TRBJ1-2	TGTGCCAGCAGTGATTGGACAGGTGGCTATGGCTACACCTTC	CASSDWTGGYGYTF
TRBV30	NA	few	TRBJ2-7	TGTGCCTGGAGTGTCTCGGGATCCTACGAGCAGTACTTC	CAWSVSGSYEQYF
TRBV7-8	NA	NA	TRBJ2-7	TGTGCCAGCAGCTCACCGAGAGGACATAACGAGCAGTACTTC	CASSSPRGHNEQYF
TRBV5-1	TRBD1	NA	TRBJ2-5	TGCGCCAGCAGCTTTGGCCAGGGGGTCGTGGAGACCCAGTACTTC	CASSFGQGVVETQYF
TRBV23-1	TRBD1	NA	TRBJ2-5	TGCGCCAGCAGTGCAAGGGGACAGAACCAAGAGACCCAGTACTTC	CASSARGQNQETQYF
TRBV5-4	TRBD1	few	TRBJ2-7	TGTGCCAGCAGCTTTTTCGGGACAGTCTCCTACGAGCAGTACTTC	CASSFFGTVSYEQYF
TRBV4-3	NA	NA	TRBJ2-7	TGCGCCAGCAGCCAAGATTATTTCAGTTCCTACGAGCAGTACTTC	CASSQDYFSSYEQYF
TRBV19	NA	few	TRBJ2-6	TGTGCCAGTAGTCCCGTAGGGGCCAACGTCCTGACTTTC	CASSPVGANVLTF
TRBV29-1	NA	NA	TRBJ1-1	TGCAGCGTTGCTTTTGGGCGGGAAGGGACTGAAGCTTTCTTT	CSVAFGREGTEAFF
TRBV9	TRBD1	few	TRBJ1-4	TGTGCCAGCAGCGTAGCCTTGGGGGGACAGGAAAAACTGTTTTTT	CASSVALGGQEKLFF
TRBV7-9	TRBD1	NA	TRBJ2-1	TGTGCCAGCAGCTTAGAAGGGACAGGCTACAATGAGCAGTTCTTC	CASSLEGTGYNEQFF
TRBV4-3	NA	NA	TRBJ2-1	TGCGCCAGCAGCCAAGACCAGCGACCCTACAATGAGCAGTTCTTC	CASSQDQRPYNEQFF
TRBV5-4	TRBD1	few	TRBJ1-2	TGTGCCAGCAGCTTGGCGGGACAGATCTATGGCTACACCTTC	CASSLAGQIYGYTF
TRBV4-1	NA	few	TRBJ2-3	TGCGCCAGCAGCCAAGTAGGTGGCAGGAGCACAGATACGCAGTATTTT	CASSQVGGRSTDTQYF
TRBV28	TRBD2	NA	TRBJ2-2	TGTGCCAGCAGTTTACGGGGGGCCGGGGAGCTGTTTTTT	CASSLRGAGELFF
TRBV6-5	NA	few	TRBJ2-1	TGTGCCAGCAGAACGACTTTATACAATGAGCAGTTCTTC	CASRTTLYNEQFF
TRBV25-1	TRBD1	NA	TRBJ2-7	TGTGCCAGCAAAGGGACAGATTCCTACGAGCAGTACTTC	CASKGTDSYEQYF
TRBV7-9	NA	NA	TRBJ1-1	TGTGCCAGCAGTCCTCAGGGTGTAGGAACTGAAGCTTTCTTT	CASSPQGVGTEAFF
TRBV5-4	TRBD1	NA	TRBJ1-5	TGTGCCAGCAGTCTCCAGGGGGTAGGTCAGCCCCAGCATTTT	CASSLQGVGQPQHF